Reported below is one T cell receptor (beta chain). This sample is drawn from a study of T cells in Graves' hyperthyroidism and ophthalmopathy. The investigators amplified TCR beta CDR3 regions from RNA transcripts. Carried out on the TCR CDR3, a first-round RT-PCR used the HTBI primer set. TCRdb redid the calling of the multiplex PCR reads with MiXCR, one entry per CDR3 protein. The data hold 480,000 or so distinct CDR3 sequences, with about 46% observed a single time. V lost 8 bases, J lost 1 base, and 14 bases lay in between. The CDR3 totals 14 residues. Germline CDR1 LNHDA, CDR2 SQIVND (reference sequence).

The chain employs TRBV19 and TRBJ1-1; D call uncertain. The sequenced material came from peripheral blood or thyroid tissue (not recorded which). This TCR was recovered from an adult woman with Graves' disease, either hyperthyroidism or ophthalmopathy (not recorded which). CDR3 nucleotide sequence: TGTGCCAGTCGGAAAGATCCACCGAACACTGAAGCTTTCTTT. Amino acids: CASRKDPPNTEAFF.